The clone carrying this T cell receptor (beta chain) was recorded many times. The data are from a study of regulatory T cells in long-lasting Graves disease. The CDR3 sequence is 11 residues long. Per the germline V gene, CDR1 is GTSNPN and CDR2 is SVGIG (reference sequence). The germline V and J ends were trimmed by 0 bases and 13 bases, with 10 bases remaining between them. Both iRepertoire HTBI primers and Arm-PCR of CDR3 regions were used to build the TCR beta libraries. TCRdb reprocessed the multiplex PCR reads with MiXCR, giving one entry per CDR3 protein. The repertoire includes about 460,000 distinct CDR3 sequences, less than 25% of them detected once, and roughly 13% sits in the top ten. The time point here: persistent/refractory GD, antithyroid drugs over 5 years with positive TRAb. PBMC RNA served as the TCR library source.

The J gene is TRBJ1-5, the V gene TRBV30, with D tentatively TRBD1 (5 bases). The clonotype comes from a female donor with Graves disease. Sequencing was performed on peripheral blood mononuclear cells (PBMCs), taken when the disease was refractory, from a patient treated with antithyroid drugs. Here the CDR3 reads CAWSVGQGQHF. The CDR3, as DNA: TGTGCCTGGAGTGTAGGGCAGGGTCAGCATTTT.